The entry below describes one T cell receptor beta chain. Profiled with immunoSEQ multiplex PCR; TCRdb holds only in-frame clones, not every one. The table shows 250,000 to 300,000 clones, with 65% to 90% occurring only once. The data were obtained in a study of blood T cell repertoires in COVID-19. The wider study: COVID-19 samples from acute and convalescent phases originated in the United States, Italy and Spain.

Germline CDR1 and CDR2: KGHDR and SFDVKD. V gave up 0 bases and J gave up 5 bases, with 21 bases separating them. The CDR3 sequence is 18 residues long. The TCR sequence derives from an older woman with COVID-19, enrolled during active disease. The V call is TRBV24-1, the J call TRBJ1-2; D is perhaps TRBD1 (6 bases). The sequenced material came from peripheral blood. CDR3 loop: CATSDLQLNNRERYGYTF. The CDR3 DNA sequence: TGTGCCACCAGTGATTTGCAACTCAACAACAGGGAAAGGTATGGCTACACCTTC.